This T cell receptor beta chain was recorded in a study of blood T cell repertoires in COVID-19. Study-wide background: There were acute and convalescent COVID-19 samples, and they came from the United States, Italy and Spain.

The junction had 11 bases not matched to a gene; V was cut back by 0 bases and J by 9 bases. Per the germline V gene, CDR1 is LNHNV and CDR2 is YYDKDF (reference sequence). The CDR3 sequence is 16 residues long. Study processing details: Estimation of nucleated cell counts was performed using reference gene primer amplification. TCRdb keeps only in-frame clones here, not all; method: immunoSEQ multiplex PCR. The DNA gave D and trimming, while V, J and clone size come from that table. In the table there are approximately 160,000 clones, roughly 85% of which are singletons. The sample comprised peripheral blood. The receptor was derived from a woman aged 55-69 years with COVID-19, enrolled during active disease. The chain uses TRBV15 and TRBJ1-5; TRBD1 agrees at 7 bases. The CDR3 bases are TGTGCCACCAGCAGAGATCGGGCAGGGGGAAGGACGCCCCAGCATTTT. It codes for CATSRDRAGGRTPQHF.